This is a list of T cell receptor beta chains from one sample in a study of blood T cell repertoires in COVID-19. Profiled with immunoSEQ multiplex PCR; TCRdb holds only in-frame clones, not every one. The sample lists some 220,000 clones, 84% seen once, with around 2% in the top ten. Specimen: peripheral blood. All receptors derive from a woman in her fifties or sixties with acute or convalescent COVID-19. Each CDR3 is given with its conserved first and last residue. The D gene is left open where the match is weak. Not every row has a clone size; where given, it reads once, few, many or a size class.

>TRBJ2-1|TRBV6-2/TRBV6-3|once|TRBD2
CASSYFGLAGGDEQFF
TGTGCCAGCAGTTACTTCGGACTAGCGGGGGGGGATGAGCAGTTCTTC
>TRBJ2-3|TRBV5-4|.|TRBD2
CASSFRGGTDTQYF
TGTGCCAGCAGCTTCCGGGGGGGCACAGATACGCAGTATTTT
>TRBJ1-2|TRBV12-3/TRBV12-4|.|.
CASSSTRRDGYTF
TGTGCCAGCAGCTCCACCCGCAGGGATGGCTACACCTTC
>TRBJ1-1|TRBV7-9|.|TRBD1
CASSWTGIGPLEAFF
TGTGCCAGCAGCTGGACAGGGATCGGCCCCTTAGAAGCTTTCTTT
>TRBJ2-3|TRBV6-1|.|.
CASSELYTDTQYF
TGTGCCAGCAGTGAACTGTACACAGATACGCAGTATTTT
>TRBJ1-3|TRBV7-9|.|.
CASSLGGAVGGNTIYF
TGTGCCAGCAGCTTAGGCGGCGCTGTGGGTGGAAACACCATATATTTT
>TRBJ1-6|TRBV3-1/TRBV3-2|.|.
CASSQSRVSPLHF
TGTGCCAGCAGCCAATCTCGCGTTAGTCCCCTCCACTTT
>TRBJ2-1|TRBV6-1|.|TRBD1
CASSGTGIIASYNEQFF
TGTGCCAGCAGTGGGACAGGCATCATCGCCTCCTACAATGAGCAGTTCTTC
>TRBJ1-3|TRBV2|.|.
CASSVDSNSGNTIYF
TGTGCCAGCAGTGTAGACAGCAACTCTGGAAACACCATATATTTT
>TRBJ1-2|TRBV4-1|.|.
CASSHTGAYGYTF
TGCGCCAGCAGCCATACAGGCGCCTATGGCTACACCTTC
>TRBJ1-4|TRBV25-1|.|.
CASSEAGTTNEKLFF
TGTGCCAGCAGTGAAGCCGGGACAACTAATGAAAAACTGTTTTTT
>TRBJ1-5|TRBV5-5|.|.
CASSANPGSNQPQHF
TGTGCCAGCAGCGCAAACCCCGGTAGCAATCAGCCCCAGCATTTT
>TRBJ2-1|TRBV2|once|TRBD2
CASKIRDYPFGEQFF
TGTGCCAGCAAGATCCGGGACTACCCTTTCGGTGAGCAGTTCTTC
>TRBJ1-1|TRBV7-2|.|.
CASSQTIEAFF
TGTGCCAGCAGCCAAACAATTGAAGCTTTCTTT
>TRBJ2-3|TRBV27|.|TRBD1
CASRGPSRSTDTQYF
TGTGCCAGTAGGGGGCCCAGCAGGAGCACAGATACGCAGTATTTT
>TRBJ1-1|TRBV5-6|.|.
CASSLGGQGSAEAFF
TGTGCCAGCAGCTTGGGGGGCCAGGGGTCCGCTGAAGCTTTCTTT
>TRBJ1-1|TRBV14|.|.
CASRGLMNTEAFF
TGTGCCAGCAGAGGACTCATGAACACTGAAGCTTTCTTT
>TRBJ2-3|TRBV3-1/TRBV3-2|.|.
CASSRLTPDTQYF
TGTGCCAGCAGCCGACTGACTCCAGATACGCAGTATTTT